The 24 T cell receptor beta chains below were found in one sample sequenced in a study of shared clonotypes between healthy human individuals. Naive-designated CD8 cells lacked CD45RO, were positively enriched for CCR7, and omitted terminally differentiated effector memory CD45RA+ cells. Assay used: immunoSEQ multiplex PCR; TCRdb lists only in-frame clones, some missing. Of over 2,000,000 clones listed, just over 90% are singletons. The sequencing sample was made of naive CD8+ T cells from PBMCs. The origin of the receptors is a young man in good health. Some clones in this sample may be carry-over from other donors' samples.

V usage is TRBV13 and J usage is TRBJ2-2, with D perhaps TRBD2 (6 bases). Trimming took off 3 bases at V and 2 bases at J, with 10 bases between the two ends. Germline V lookup: CDR1 PRHDT, CDR2 FYEKMQ (reference sequence). This CDR3 comprises 15 residues. CDR3 sequence (DNA): TGTGCCAGCAGCTTCACCGGGAGTAACACCGGGGAGCTGTTTTTT. The encoded protein is CASSFTGSNTGELFF.

V usage is TRBV25-1 and J usage is TRBJ1-4; D is uncertain. Germline V gives CDR1 MGHDK, CDR2 SYGVNS. V was pared by 3 bases and J by 7 bases, with 3 bases between. This CDR3 comprises 11 residues. In DNA, the CDR3 is TGTGCCAGCAGTGATACTGAAAAACTGTTTTTT. The encoded protein is CASSDTEKLFF.

J is TRBJ2-3 and V is TRBV10-3; D is unclear. Germline V gene data show CDR1 as ENHRY and CDR2 as SYGVKD. The CDR3 is made up of 16 amino acids. Trimming left V 3 bases short and J 1 base short, with 14 bases between. CDR3 in DNA: TGTGCCATCAGTGAAGACGGTAGTGTTGGCACAGATACGCAGTATTTT. Translation gives CAISEDGSVGTDTQYF.

This chain uses TRBV7-8 with TRBJ2-7; 8 nucleotides match TRBD2. The trim removed 3 bases at V and 0 bases at J, leaving 10 bases unmatched. The CDR3 sequence is 17 residues long. Germline V gene data show CDR1 as SGHVS and CDR2 as FQNEAQ. CDR3 nucleotides: TGTGCCAGCAGCTTCGCCCTTGCGGGGGGAGGCTCCTACGAGCAGTACTTC. Its translation is CASSFALAGGGSYEQYF. Full variable domain (remainder filled in from reference TRBV7-8 and TRBJ2-7): GAGVSQSPRYKVAKRGQDVALRCDPISGHVSLFWYQQALGQGPEFLTYFQNEAQLDKSGLPSDRFFAERPEGSVSTLKIQRTQQEDSAVYLCASSFALAGGGSYEQYFGPGTRLTVT.

CDR3 in amino acids: CASSLGSGRAGYEQYF. The CDR3 DNA follows: TGCGCCAGCAGCTTGGGTAGCGGGAGGGCCGGATACGAGCAGTACTTC. V gene TRBV5-1 combines with J gene TRBJ2-7; 11 nucleotides align to TRBD2. Per germline, CDR1 SGHRS and CDR2 YFSETQ. The CDR3 has 16 residues. The V gene end was trimmed by 0 bases and the J gene end by 4 bases; junction bases not matched to a gene: 6.

This clone was recorded once. The rearrangement joins TRBV11-2 to TRBJ1-1, with D uncertain. Germline CDR1 is SGHAT and CDR2 is FQNNGV. CDR3 length equals 13 residues. With 3 bases removed from V and 1 base from J, the gap between germline ends came to 6 bases. The CDR3 region is CASSLRGNTEAFF. CDR3 coding DNA: TGTGCCAGCAGCTTGCGGGGGAACACTGAAGCTTTCTTT.

The V call is TRBV27, the J call TRBJ2-3; 11 bases are shared with TRBD2. J gave up 5 bases and V 1 base, and 2 bases lay outside the gene matches. This CDR3 has 15 amino acids. Germline CDR1 reads MNHEY; CDR2 reads SMNVEV (reference sequence). CDR3 nucleotide sequence: TGTGCCAGCAGTTTATTAGCGGGAGGGGAAGATACGCAGTATTTT. It specifies CASSLLAGGEDTQYF.

The V call is TRBV19, the J call TRBJ2-7; D is uncertain. CDR3 size: 12 residues. V lost 8 bases and J lost 6, with 14 bases in between. Germline V CDR1 and CDR2: LNHDA, SQIVND (reference sequence). The CDR3 DNA sequence: TGTGCCAGTGGTTTGCGCATTGGCGAGCAGTACTTC. Protein: CASGLRIGEQYF. The whole variable domain, filled in from reference TRBV19 and TRBJ2-7, reads DGGITQSPKYLFRKEGQNVTLSCEQNLNHDAMYWYRQDPGQGLRLIYYSQIVNDFQKGDIAEGYSVSREKKESFPLTVTSAQKNPTAFYLCASGLRIGEQYFGPGTRLTVT.

The rearrangement uses TRBV2 and TRBJ1-2; D remains ambiguous. CDR1 SNHLY and CDR2 FYNNEI come from the germline V gene. The CDR3 totals 13 residues. V was shortened by 6 bases and J by 4 bases, with 12 bases between the two germline ends. The CDR3 DNA reads TGTGCCAGCAGGGATATGGACGGCTATGGCTACACCTTC. It specifies CASRDMDGYGYTF.

The CDR3 protein is CASSLDGTRQKGETQYF. Written as DNA, the CDR3 is TGTGCCAGCAGCTTGGACGGGACAAGACAAAAAGGAGAGACCCAGTACTTC. The chain uses TRBV5-4 and TRBJ2-5, with TRBD1 as a possible D gene (6 bases). Per the germline V gene, CDR1 is SGHNT and CDR2 is YYREEE (reference sequence). Trimming took off 0 bases at V and 4 bases at J, with 19 bases between the two ends. This CDR3 region has 17 residues.

On this clone: The junction departs from germline at one end; a sequencing error may be responsible. V and J are TRBV14 and TRBJ1-5; 10 nucleotides align to TRBD1. Germline V gene data show CDR1 as SGHDN and CDR2 as FVKESK. This CDR3 spans 11 amino acids. The CDR3 DNA is TGTGCCAGCAGCCGTCAAGACAGGGGGCTTTTT. This translates into CASSRQDRGLF.

The chain couples TRBV5-8 to TRBJ2-7, with 10 nucleotides matching TRBD1. This CDR3 spans 14 amino acids. Germline V gene sequence: CDR1 SGHTS, CDR2 YDEGEE. Losses at the gene ends were 4 bases for V and 5 bases for J; bases not matched to a gene: 6. CDR3 nucleotides: TGTGCCAGCAGCGCGGGACAGGGGATGGACGAGCAGTACTTC. Its protein is CASSAGQGMDEQYF.

The chain is built from TRBV5-1 and TRBJ1-4; D call uncertain. The CDR3 spans 12 residues. Per the germline V gene, CDR1 is SGHRS and CDR2 is YFSETQ. Trimming stripped 4 bases from V and 8 bases from J, with 9 bases between. The CDR3 sequence: CASSQTWEKLFF. The CDR3 coding sequence is TGCGCCAGCAGCCAGACCTGGGAAAAACTGTTTTTT.

The chain couples TRBV19 to TRBJ2-7; perhaps TRBD2 as D (6 bases). The length of the CDR3 is 14 residues. Trimming removed 5 bases from V and 5 bases from J, with 16 bases in between. Germline V gene sequence: CDR1 LNHDA, CDR2 SQIVND (reference sequence). For the CDR3, the DNA is TGTGCCAGTAGTGCCGGGAGTAAGGCACACGAGCAGTACTTC. Amino acid sequence: CASSAGSKAHEQYF.

The chain is built from TRBV29-1 and TRBJ1-2; the D gene is possibly TRBD1 (5 bases). Trimming took 2 bases from V and 3 from J, leaving 13 bases between them. The germline CDR1 and CDR2 sequences are SQVTM and ANQGSEA. The CDR3 is 14 residues long. The CDR3 reads CSVETPGAYYGYTF. The CDR3 DNA follows: TGCAGCGTTGAAACCCCCGGGGCCTACTATGGCTACACCTTC.

This chain links TRBV5-6 with TRBJ1-1, with 7 bases identical to TRBD1. Germline CDR1 and CDR2: SGHDT and YYEEEE. The J segment lost 1 base and the V segment lost 3 bases, leaving 9 bases of the junction unmatched. The CDR3 totals 16 residues. CDR3 region: CASSWGTGQWNTEAFF. The CDR3 nucleotides read TGTGCCAGCAGCTGGGGAACGGGACAGTGGAACACTGAAGCTTTCTTT. The entire variable domain, with the rest obtained from reference TRBV5-6 and TRBJ1-1, is as follows: DAGVTQSPTHLIKTRGQQVTLRCSPKSGHDTVSWYQQALGQGPQFIFQYYEEEERQRGNFPDRFSGHQFPNYSSELNVNALLLGDSALYLCASSWGTGQWNTEAFFGQGTRLTVV.

Notes on this clone: The same CDR3 also results from other DNA sequences found in this sample. The rearrangement links TRBV28 to TRBJ2-5; 8 nucleotides align to TRBD1. The germline gives CDR1 MDHEN, CDR2 SYDVKM. The CDR3 extends over 14 amino acids. The trim removed 5 bases at V and 5 bases at J, leaving 7 bases unmatched. The CDR3 DNA reads TGTGCCAGCAGTGCCGACAGGGGTTTGGAGACCCAGTACTTC. This sequence encodes CASSADRGLETQYF.

The J gene is TRBJ2-7, the V gene TRBV27; D perhaps matches TRBD2 (5 bases). Looked up from germline, CDR1 is MNHEY and CDR2 is SMNVEV (reference sequence). V lost 4 bases to trimming and J lost 6 bases, with 13 bases between them. The CDR3 runs 13 residues. The CDR3 region is CASSSRDSREQYF. CDR3 sequence (DNA): TGTGCCAGCAGTTCTCGGGATAGCCGCGAGCAGTACTTC.

In nucleotides, the CDR3 is TGCGCCAGCAGCCAAGATCGACGACAGGCTGGGGGTGGCTACACCTTC. It translates to CASSQDRRQAGGGYTF. The chain uses TRBV4-3 and TRBJ1-2; a possible D gene is TRBD1 (6 bases). The CDR3 contains 16 residues. CDR1 and CDR2 from the germline V gene are LGHNA and YSLEER. V lost 0 bases to trimming and J lost 7 bases, with 18 bases between them.

This clone was recorded once. The genes are TRBV28 and TRBJ2-7; D may match TRBD1 or TRBD2 (5 bases each). Germline CDR1 reads MDHEN; CDR2 reads SYDVKM. CDR3 size: 16 residues. Trimming took off 5 bases at V and 0 bases at J, with 17 bases between the two ends. CDR3 sequence reads: CASSPLRGHSSYEQYF. The CDR3 DNA follows: TGTGCCAGCAGTCCCCTCCGGGGCCATAGCTCCTACGAGCAGTACTTC.

The chain carries TRBV5-1 and TRBJ2-2, with TRBD2 matching 8 bases. This CDR3 has 16 residues. Germline trimming cut 3 bases from V and 0 bases from J; bases unmatched to any gene: 4. Looked up from germline, CDR1 is SGHRS and CDR2 is YFSETQ. This CDR3 is CASSWTSLANTGELFF. CDR3 DNA: TGCGCCAGCAGCTGGACTAGCTTAGCGAACACCGGGGAGCTGTTTTTT.

The rearrangement uses TRBV7-6 and TRBJ2-7, with D possibly TRBD2 on 7 matching bases. Per germline, CDR1 SGHVS and CDR2 FNYEAQ. The CDR3 spans 15 residues. V was clipped by 5 bases and J by 2 bases, with 16 bases between them. The CDR3, as DNA: TGTGCCAGCAGCCCCCTGGGGGGGCTCACCTACGAGCAGTACTTC. Translated: CASSPLGGLTYEQYF. Full variable domain (outside the CDR3, taken from reference TRBV7-6 and TRBJ2-7): GAGVSQSPRYKVTKRGQDVALRCDPISGHVSLYWYRQALGQGPEFLTYFNYEAQQDKSGLPNDRFSAERPEGSISTLTIQRTEQRDSAMYRCASSPLGGLTYEQYFGPGTRLTVT.

This clone showed up just a few times. The chain links TRBV27 to TRBJ1-1; no clear D. The CDR3 has 14 amino acids. With 2 bases removed from V and 0 bases from J, the gap between germline ends came to 7 bases. Germline V gene lookup returns CDR1 MNHEY and CDR2 SMNVEV (reference sequence). CDR3 nucleotides: TGTGCCAGCAGTTTAGGAATACTGAACACTGAAGCTTTCTTT. Translating gives CASSLGILNTEAFF.

This clone showed up just a few times. The chain has TRBV27 and TRBJ1-5, with a possible D match to TRBD1 (5 bases). CDR3 length equals 15 residues. V lost 3 bases to trimming and J lost 1 base, with 10 bases between them. Germline V gives CDR1 MNHEY, CDR2 SMNVEV (reference sequence). The CDR3 DNA is TGTGCCAGCAGTTTTTTGCCAGGGAGCAATCAGCCCCAGCATTTT. Translation: CASSFLPGSNQPQHF.